The subject of this entry is one T cell receptor (beta chain). This sample is part of a study of PD-L1 blockade in urothelial cancer. Germline assignment: CDR1 SGHDT and CDR2 YYEEEE. The CDR3 is 15 residues long. Trimming pared 1 base from V and 0 bases from J, leaving 7 bases between. Time point defined: peripheral blood 6 weeks after treatment start. TCRdb's copy holds only in-frame clones and misses some; the assay was immunoSEQ multiplex PCR. The sample has around 50,000 clones; 88% are singletons. The sequence was collected from a man in his sixties with urothelial cancer. The chain joins TRBV5-6 to TRBJ2-2, with D possibly being TRBD2 (6 bases). The sequences come from PBMCs, collected around atezolizumab (anti-PD-L1) treatment. The CDR3 protein is CASSLPGANTGELFF. For the CDR3, the DNA is TGTGCCAGCAGCTTGCCGGGGGCGAACACCGGGGAGCTGTTTTTT.